The clone carrying this TCR beta chain appeared once. Its antigen is still unknown. This sample is drawn from a study of cytomegalovirus exposure and HLA in healthy donors. Profiling relied on immunoSEQ multiplex PCR, and the TCRdb table lists in-frame clones only, not all of them. This sample carries about 140,000 clones, 85% to 90% of them seen once, and the ten largest clones take just under 3%. Study observations and caveats: Among TCR beta chains, those listed as cytomegalovirus-associated numbered approximately 150.

The sample taken for sequencing was PBMCs. The TCR comes from a man between 18 and 35 years old in good health and CMV-seronegative.

CDR3 sequence (DNA): TGTGCCAGCAGCTTAGCGCGGCAGGGAGGGAATGAGCAGTTCTTC. It translates to CASSLARQGGNEQFF. The chain uses TRBV7-8 and TRBJ2-1; 7 bases agree with TRBD2. CDR3 size: 15 residues. CDR1 and CDR2 (germline): SGHVS, FQNEAQ. V lost 0 bases to trimming and J lost 7 bases; unmatched junction nucleotides: 6.